A selection of T cell receptor beta chains follows, all from one sample in a study of shared clonotypes between healthy human individuals. Produced via immunoSEQ multiplex PCR; TCRdb's table is partial and in-frame only. The sample contains millions of clones, more than 90% of which appear only once. Sequences were obtained from naive CD4+ T cells sorted from blood. These receptors all stem from a man in his late teens or twenties in good health. CDR3s include the opening cysteine and the closing phenylalanine or tryptophan. D genes are given only for firm matches. A row's size may be missing; if present it is once, few, many or a size class.

cdr3_nt cdr3_aa clone_size j_call v_call d_call
TGTGCCAGCAACCCCCTCGGGGGACAGGGGTCGAATGAGCAGTTCTTC CASNPLGGQGSNEQFF NA TRBJ2-1 TRBV9 TRBD1
TGTGCCAGCAGCTCCCCCGGGACAGATGAAAAACTGTTTTTT CASSSPGTDEKLFF NA TRBJ1-4 TRBV7-9 TRBD1
TGTGCCAGTAGCCGGGGCCTTCAAGAGACCCAGTACTTC CASSRGLQETQYF NA TRBJ2-5 TRBV19 NA
TGCAGCGGCTGGACAGGGGGTAATGAAAAACTGTTTTTT CSGWTGGNEKLFF NA TRBJ1-4 TRBV29-1 TRBD1
TGCGCCAGCAGTCCCGGACAGGGGGCCTCGAGTCAGCCCCAGCATTTT CASSPGQGASSQPQHF NA TRBJ1-5 TRBV10-2 TRBD1
TGCGCCAGCAGCCCACCCTCGGGACCCTACGAGCAGTACTTC CASSPPSGPYEQYF NA TRBJ2-7 TRBV5-1 NA
TGTGCCAGCAGCTCAAAAGCGGGACAGCCTAATGAAAAACTGTTTTTT CASSSKAGQPNEKLFF NA TRBJ1-4 TRBV7-9 TRBD1
TGTGCCAGCAGCGCCCCGTCGGAAAACACCATATATTTT CASSAPSENTIYF NA TRBJ1-3 TRBV9 NA
TGTGCCAGCAGCGTGGGGGAGACCCAGTACTTC CASSVGETQYF NA TRBJ2-5 TRBV2 NA
TGCAGCGTTGAGAGGCTAGCAGACGACAATGAGCAGTTCTTC CSVERLADDNEQFF NA TRBJ2-1 TRBV29-1 NA
TGCGCCAGCAGTGAGTCGTCAGGGTTTGGAAACACCATATATTTT CASSESSGFGNTIYF NA TRBJ1-3 TRBV10-2 NA
TGTGCCAGCAGCTTCACCGCCTTGGGGCCGAGCTACGAGCAGTACTTC CASSFTALGPSYEQYF NA TRBJ2-7 TRBV7-2 NA
TGCGCCAGCAGCGAACCGGGACTAGCTATCATCTTACCGGGAGAGACCCAGTACTTC CASSEPGLAIILPGETQYF NA TRBJ2-5 TRBV5-1 TRBD2
TGTGCCTGGGATGAATGGGCAGGGAATAATTCACCCCTCCACTTT CAWDEWAGNNSPLHF NA TRBJ1-6 TRBV30 NA
TGTGCCAGCAGCTCAAGGGACAGGCCGTACTACGAGCAGTACTTC CASSSRDRPYYEQYF NA TRBJ2-7 TRBV7-9 TRBD1
TGTGCCAGCAGTTACTCTCGGCAGGGGGCGTGGGAGCAGTACTTC CASSYSRQGAWEQYF NA TRBJ2-7 TRBV6-5 TRBD1
TGTGCCAGCAGTTTTGGGACAGGGTATGTAAGCAATCAGCCCCAGCATTTT CASSFGTGYVSNQPQHF NA TRBJ1-5 TRBV28 TRBD1
TGTGCCAGCAGCCCAAGGACAGCTGTATATGGCTACACCTTC CASSPRTAVYGYTF NA TRBJ1-2 TRBV7-8 NA
TGTGCCAGCAGTTACACGGACCTAAAACGGTCACCCCTCCACTTT CASSYTDLKRSPLHF NA TRBJ1-6 TRBV6-5 NA
TGTGCCAGCAGGTCCTTAGAGGGGGGGCAAGCTAGCACAGATACGCAGTATTTT CASRSLEGGQASTDTQYF NA TRBJ2-3 TRBV27 NA
TGTGCCAGCAGCCTGCTGGGACTAGCATTCAATGAGCAGTTCTTC CASSLLGLAFNEQFF NA TRBJ2-1 TRBV5-5 TRBD2
TGCGCCAGCAGCGATCTAGCGGGGGGCTACAATGAGCAGTTCTTC CASSDLAGGYNEQFF NA TRBJ2-1 TRBV5-1 TRBD2
TGTGCCAGCAGCTTAACCCAGGGACCCTACGAGCAGTACTTC CASSLTQGPYEQYF NA TRBJ2-7 TRBV7-9 NA
TGTGCCAGCAGTAGACGGGAGCGGACAGATACGCAGTATTTT CASSRRERTDTQYF NA TRBJ2-3 TRBV5-8 NA
TGCGCCAGCAGCTCCACCGGGGGTTGGGACATGGGGGAGCAGTACTTC CASSSTGGWDMGEQYF NA TRBJ2-7 TRBV5-1 NA
TGTGCCAGCAGCCATCTCGGGGGGGCAGGCGCCGCGGCAGATACGCAGTATTTT CASSHLGGAGAAADTQYF NA TRBJ2-3 TRBV11-2 TRBD2
TGTGCCAGCAGCTTCGGGACTACTTCCTACGAGCAGTACTTC CASSFGTTSYEQYF NA TRBJ2-7 TRBV5-4 TRBD2
TGTGCCTGGAGTGGGAGTATGAACACTGAAGCTTTCTTT CAWSGSMNTEAFF few TRBJ1-1 TRBV30 NA
TGCGCCAGCAGCTTGGTCAGCGGTCCTAACACTGAAGCTTTCTTT CASSLVSGPNTEAFF NA TRBJ1-1 TRBV5-1 NA
TGTGCCAGCAGAGAAGTCGAAGCTAACTATGGCTACACCTTC CASREVEANYGYTF NA TRBJ1-2 TRBV7-9 NA
TGTGCCAGCCGGGATGGGACTCGTGGCTACACCTTC CASRDGTRGYTF NA TRBJ1-2 TRBV28 NA
TGTGCCAGCAGTTACGGGCCCGGGGGGTCTAATGAAAAACTGTTTTTT CASSYGPGGSNEKLFF NA TRBJ1-4 TRBV6-5 NA
TGTGCCAGCAGAGCCTCTGGGGCCAACGTCCTGACTTTC CASRASGANVLTF NA TRBJ2-6 TRBV6-1 NA